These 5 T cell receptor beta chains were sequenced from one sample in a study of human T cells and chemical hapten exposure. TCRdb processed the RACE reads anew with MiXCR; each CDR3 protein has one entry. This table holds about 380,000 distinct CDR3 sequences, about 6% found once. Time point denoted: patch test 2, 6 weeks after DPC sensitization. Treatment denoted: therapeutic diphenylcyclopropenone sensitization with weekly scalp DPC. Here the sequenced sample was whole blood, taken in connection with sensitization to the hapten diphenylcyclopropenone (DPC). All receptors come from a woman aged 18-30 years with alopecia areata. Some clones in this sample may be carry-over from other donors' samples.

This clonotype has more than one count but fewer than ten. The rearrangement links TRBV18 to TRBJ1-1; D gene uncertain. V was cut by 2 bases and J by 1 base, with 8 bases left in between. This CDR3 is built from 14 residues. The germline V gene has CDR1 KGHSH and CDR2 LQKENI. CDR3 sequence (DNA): TGTGCCAGCTCACCAGCAGAGACGAACACTGAAGCTTTCTTT. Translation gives CASSPAETNTEAFF.

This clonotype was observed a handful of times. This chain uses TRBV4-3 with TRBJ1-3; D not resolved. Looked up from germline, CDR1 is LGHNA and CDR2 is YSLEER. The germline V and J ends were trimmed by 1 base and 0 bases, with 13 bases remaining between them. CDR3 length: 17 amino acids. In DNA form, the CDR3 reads TGCGCCAGCAGCCAAGTATTAAACAGCTACTCTGGAAACACCATATATTTT. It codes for CASSQVLNSYSGNTIYF.

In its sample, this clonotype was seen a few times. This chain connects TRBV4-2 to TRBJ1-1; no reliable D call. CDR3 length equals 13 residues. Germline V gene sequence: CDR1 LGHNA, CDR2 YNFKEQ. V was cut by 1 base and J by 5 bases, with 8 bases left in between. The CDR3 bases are TGTGCCAGCAGCCAAGGGGTGTGGACTGAAGCTTTCTTT. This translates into CASSQGVWTEAFF.

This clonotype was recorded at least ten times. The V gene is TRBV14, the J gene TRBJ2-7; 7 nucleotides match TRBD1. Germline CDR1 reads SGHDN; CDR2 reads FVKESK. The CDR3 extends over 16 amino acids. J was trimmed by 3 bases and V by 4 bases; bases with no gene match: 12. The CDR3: CASSPDRLSSIYEQYF. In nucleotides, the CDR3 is TGTGCCAGCAGCCCGGACAGGCTATCCTCGATCTACGAGCAGTACTTC. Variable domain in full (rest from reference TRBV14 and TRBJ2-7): EAGVTQFPSHSVIEKGQTVTLRCDPISGHDNLYWYRRVMGKEIKFLLHFVKESKQDESGMPNNRFLAERTGGTYSTLKVQPAELEDSGVYFCASSPDRLSSIYEQYFGPGTRLTVT.

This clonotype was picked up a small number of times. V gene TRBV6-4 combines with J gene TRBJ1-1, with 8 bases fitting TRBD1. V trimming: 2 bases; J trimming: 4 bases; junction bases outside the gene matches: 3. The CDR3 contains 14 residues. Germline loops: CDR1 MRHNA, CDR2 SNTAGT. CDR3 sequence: CASSDGQGATEAFF. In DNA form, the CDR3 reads TGTGCCAGCAGTGACGGGCAGGGGGCCACTGAAGCTTTCTTT.